Each of the 10 T cell receptor beta chains below was sequenced from the same sample in a study of blood T cell repertoires in COVID-19. This table comes from immunoSEQ multiplex PCR, and its TCRdb copy is limited to in-frame clones, with some not included. This sample has more than 100,000 clones, with about 80% found just once. The sample was PBMCs or T cells enriched from blood (not recorded which). These receptors all come from a middle-aged man with acute COVID-19.

The chain carries TRBV24-1 and TRBJ2-7, with 9 bases matching TRBD1. J was trimmed by 3 bases and V by 0 bases; bases with no gene match: 5. Germline V lookup: CDR1 KGHDR, CDR2 SFDVKD. The CDR3 spans 16 residues. The CDR3 nucleotides are TGTGCCACCAGTGATTTGAACGGACAGGGGCGCTACGAGCAGTACTTC. It specifies CATSDLNGQGRYEQYF.

The chain uses TRBV5-1 and TRBJ1-3, with 7 nucleotides matching TRBD1. The CDR3 loop spans 16 amino acids. V shed 4 bases and J 3 bases; nucleotides not matched to a gene: 10. CDR1 and CDR2 (germline): SGHRS, YFSETQ. This CDR3 reads CASSLYYGTDGNTIYF. The CDR3 DNA reads as TGCGCCAGCAGCCTCTACTACGGGACAGATGGAAACACCATATATTTT.

The V call is TRBV5-4, the J call TRBJ1-3; 11 bases align to TRBD1. V was pared by 2 bases and J by 0 bases, with 4 bases of the junction left unmatched. Germline V gives CDR1 SGHNT, CDR2 YYREEE (reference sequence). This CDR3 contains 17 residues. The CDR3 reads CASSFGQGALSGNTIYF. As DNA, the CDR3 is TGTGCCAGCAGCTTCGGACAGGGGGCCCTCTCTGGAAACACCATATATTTT. The full variable domain, in which reference TRBV5-4 and TRBJ1-3 provide the parts outside the CDR3, is ETGVTQSPTHLIKTRGQQVTLRCSSQSGHNTVSWYQQALGQGPQFIFQYYREEENGRGNFPPRFSGLQFPNYSSELNVNALELDDSALYLCASSFGQGALSGNTIYFGEGSWLTVV.

Only one count was recorded for this clone. This chain joins TRBV6-5 and TRBJ2-7; TRBD1 agrees at 10 bases. Germline CDR1 is MNHEY and CDR2 is SVGAGI. Trimming cost V 2 bases and J 2 bases; bases outside gene matches: 3. CDR3 length: 15 residues. The CDR3 DNA reads as TGTGCCAGCAGTTACGGACAGGGGGGAACCTACGAGCAGTACTTC. It specifies CASSYGQGGTYEQYF.

The chain recombines TRBV3-1 (or the pseudogene TRBV3-2) with TRBJ2-5, with unresolved D. This CDR3 spans 12 amino acids. CDR1 and CDR2 (germline): LGHDT, YNNKEL (reference sequence). Trimming shortened V by 5 bases and J by 6 bases, and 10 bases separated the two germline ends. This chain's CDR3 is CASSTEAKTQYF. The CDR3 DNA is TGTGCCAGCAGCACCGAAGCGAAGACCCAGTACTTC.

The chain is built from TRBV6-5 and TRBJ1-2; 8 nucleotides agree with TRBD1. Unmatched junction bases numbered 8, after V lost 0 bases and J lost 8 bases. The CDR3 sequence is 15 residues long. Germline V gives CDR1 MNHEY, CDR2 SVGAGI. The CDR3 protein is CASSYSPQGGRGYTF. The CDR3 DNA reads as TGTGCCAGCAGTTACTCTCCACAGGGGGGTAGGGGCTACACCTTC.

The J gene is TRBJ2-5, the V gene TRBV19, with 8 bases identical to TRBD1. With V trimmed by 5 bases and J by 2 bases, 10 bases remained unmatched. This CDR3 is 16 amino acids long. Looked up from germline, CDR1 is LNHDA and CDR2 is SQIVND (reference sequence). The CDR3 DNA reads TGTGCCAGTAGTTCCTCGCCGGGACAGGCACAAGAGACCCAGTACTTC. Its translation is CASSSSPGQAQETQYF.

This chain uses TRBV6-5 with TRBJ1-2; TRBD1 matches at 7 bases. This CDR3 region has 13 residues. Germline V lookup: CDR1 MNHEY, CDR2 SVGAGI. V was clipped by 6 bases and J by 7 bases; unmatched bases: 8. The CDR3 DNA sequence: TGTGCCAGCAGAGCCTCCGAGGGGGCTGGCTACACCTTC. It is translated as CASRASEGAGYTF.

This chain uses TRBV3-1 (or the pseudogene TRBV3-2) with TRBJ2-7, with a tentative D call TRBD1 (7 bases). This CDR3 spans 14 amino acids. Trimming stripped 4 bases from V and 5 bases from J, with 15 bases between. CDR1 LGHDT and CDR2 YNNKEL come from the germline V gene (reference sequence). CDR3 sequence reads: CASSLRGALDEQYF. The CDR3 DNA is TGTGCCAGCAGCCTCAGGGGGGCGCTAGACGAGCAGTACTTC.

The rearrangement joins TRBV6-2 or TRBV6-3 to TRBJ2-7; D remains unclear. V was pared by 0 bases and J by 9 bases, with 9 bases between. The CDR3 contains 12 residues. Germline CDR1 and CDR2: MNHEY and SVGEGT. This CDR3 reads CASSYSLVGQYF. For the CDR3, the DNA is TGTGCCAGCAGTTACTCCCTAGTTGGGCAGTACTTC.